One and the same sample provided the 29 T cell receptor beta chains below, sequenced in a study of spatial heterogeneity in lung cancer. Study observations and caveats: Expanded alpha and beta TCR counts within tumors tracked tumor mutation counts.

These receptors have no known antigen. Time point meaning: sample taken at primary tumor resection. TCRdb passed the 5' RACE reads through MiXCR, listing each CDR3 protein once. The repertoire holds around 13,000 distinct CDR3 sequences, with around 5% as singletons. The sample in question was lung tumor tissue, obtained at surgery. The receptors here all came from a male donor with early-stage non-small cell lung cancer.

This clonotype was counted ten times or more. The chain is built from TRBV28 and TRBJ2-5; a weak D match, TRBD2 (7 bases). Trimming shortened V by 4 bases and J by 2 bases, and 17 bases separated the two germline ends. In germline, CDR1 is MDHEN, CDR2 SYDVKM. The CDR3 contains 16 residues. DNA of the CDR3: TGTGCCAGCAGTTCGCCCGGGGGGCGGGATCAAGAGACCCAGTACTTC. Encoded protein: CASSSPGGRDQETQYF.

This clonotype was seen many times. This rearrangement joins TRBV28 to TRBJ2-5; D is ambiguous. V dropped 6 bases and J dropped 4 bases, with 9 bases sitting between them. Germline CDR1 is MDHEN and CDR2 is SYDVKM. The CDR3 is made up of 12 amino acids. CDR3 nucleotide sequence: TGTGCCAGCAGCTCCCGTCGAGAGACCCAGTACTTC. It codes for CASSSRRETQYF.

This clonotype was found many times. The chain joins TRBV30 to TRBJ1-6; TRBD1 is a possible D gene (5 bases). V lost 0 bases and J 8 bases, leaving 11 bases between the germline ends. Germline-derived CDR1 and CDR2 are GTSNPN and SVGIG (reference sequence). This CDR3 is 14 amino acids long. The CDR3 DNA is TGTGCCTGGAGTGTAACCGAAGGGGATTCACCCCTCCACTTT. Translation gives CAWSVTEGDSPLHF.

This clonotype appeared many times. The chain is built from TRBV11-2 and TRBJ2-3, with D perhaps given as TRBD1 or TRBD2 (5 bases each). Trimming removed 3 bases at V and 4 bases at J, with 14 bases between. This CDR3 has 15 amino acids. CDR1 is SGHAT, CDR2 FQNNGV, per germline. The CDR3 sequence: CASSLGTPWADTQYF. The CDR3 DNA sequence: TGTGCCAGCAGCTTGGGGACCCCCTGGGCAGATACGCAGTATTTT.

This clonotype occurred many times. The J gene is TRBJ2-1, the V gene TRBV12-3 or TRBV12-4; 11 bases line up with TRBD2. Trimming took 6 bases from V and 10 from J; bases not matched to a gene: 11. This CDR3 has 15 residues. CDR3 protein: CASSQTSGVSKEQFF. DNA of the CDR3: TGTGCCAGCAGCCAGACTAGCGGGGTTTCGAAGGAGCAGTTCTTC.

This clonotype occurred many times. This chain links TRBV5-4 with TRBJ2-1; 10 bases fit TRBD2. The CDR3 has 15 residues. The germline gives CDR1 SGHNT, CDR2 YYREEE (reference sequence). Losses at the gene ends were 8 bases for V and 10 bases for J; bases not matched to a gene: 15. The CDR3 DNA is TGTGCCAGTTCTCCGTGGACTAGCGGAAACCCCGAGCAGTTCTTC. This sequence encodes CASSPWTSGNPEQFF.

This clonotype was recorded many times. V is TRBV6-5 and J is TRBJ1-2, with D possibly being TRBD1 (5 bases). This CDR3 has 15 residues. V lost 6 bases and J lost 8, with 22 bases in between. Germline CDR1 MNHEY, CDR2 SVGAGI. CDR3 nucleotides: TGTGCCAGCAGCTCTGCAGGGAAGAGGTGGACGGGCTACACCTTC. This codes for CASSSAGKRWTGYTF.

This chain links TRBV5-4 with TRBJ1-2; D not resolved. The CDR3 is 14 amino acids. Germline V gene lookup returns CDR1 SGHNT and CDR2 YYREEE (reference sequence). Trimming removed 4 bases from V and 2 bases from J, with 12 bases in between. CDR3 residues: CASSVGRENYGYTF. The CDR3 DNA sequence: TGTGCCAGCAGCGTTGGGAGGGAGAACTATGGCTACACCTTC.

The V gene is TRBV28, the J gene TRBJ2-3, with D perhaps matching TRBD1 (5 bases). V dropped 6 bases and J dropped 0 bases, with 13 bases sitting between them. The CDR3 spans 15 residues. Germline V gene lookup returns CDR1 MDHEN and CDR2 SYDVKM. The CDR3 reads CASRPGIFSTDTQYF. The CDR3 DNA sequence: TGTGCCAGCAGGCCAGGGATTTTTAGCACAGATACGCAGTATTTT. Supplemented by reference TRBV28 and TRBJ2-3, the full variable domain reads DVKVTQSSRYLVKRTGEKVFLECVQDMDHENMFWYRQDPGLGLRLIYFSYDVKMKEKGDIPEGYSVSREKKERFSLILESASTNQTSMYLCASRPGIFSTDTQYFGPGTRLTVL.

This clonotype was found many times. V is TRBV19 and J is TRBJ2-5, with D possibly TRBD2 on 7 matching bases. Germline assignment: CDR1 LNHDA and CDR2 SQIVND (reference sequence). V dropped 7 bases and J dropped 7 bases, with 16 bases sitting between them. This CDR3 spans 13 amino acids. CDR3 coding DNA: TGTGCCAGTACCATGGGGGGGCGCGGGACCCAGTACTTC. Translated: CASTMGGRGTQYF.

This clonotype showed up many times. The J gene is TRBJ2-5, the V gene TRBV7-6, with D perhaps TRBD2 (6 bases). This CDR3 contains 14 residues. CDR1 is SGHVS, CDR2 FNYEAQ, per germline. V lost 1 base and J 5 bases, leaving 11 bases between the germline ends. The CDR3 loop is CASSLGGRWETQYF. The CDR3 region has the DNA TGTGCCAGCAGCTTAGGTGGGAGGTGGGAGACCCAGTACTTC.

The J gene is TRBJ2-5, the V gene TRBV18, with TRBD2 matching over 13 bases. The germline CDR1 and CDR2 sequences are KGHSH and LQKENI. There are 24 residues in the CDR3. V was clipped by 8 bases and J by 6 bases; unmatched bases: 36. The CDR3 sequence: CASPTHTTSGGTRPSMSSSQTQYF. In DNA form, the CDR3 reads TGTGCCAGCCCGACTCACACGACTAGCGGGGGGACTCGCCCTTCGATGAGCAGTTCTCAGACCCAGTACTTC.

In nucleotides, the CDR3 is TGTGCCAGCAGTTCGGGGGGGTTTAGCACAGATACGCAGTATTTT. This encodes CASSSGGFSTDTQYF. The chain uses TRBV12-3 or TRBV12-4 and TRBJ2-3; 8 bases align to TRBD2. This CDR3 has 15 residues. V gave up 4 bases and J gave up 0 bases; unmatched junction bases: 3.

This clonotype was found many times. This chain joins TRBV7-2 and TRBJ2-3; D possibly matches TRBD1 or TRBD2 (5 bases each). Trimming left V 5 bases short and J 0 bases short, with 12 bases between. The CDR3 runs 15 residues. Per germline, CDR1 SGHTA and CDR2 FQGNSA. CDR3 amino acids: CASSPRDGSTDTQYF. CDR3 DNA: TGTGCCAGCAGCCCAAGGGACGGCAGCACAGATACGCAGTATTTT.

The table lists this clonotype with many counts. The chain couples TRBV7-3 to TRBJ2-4; 9 nucleotides line up with TRBD1. This CDR3 has 17 amino acids. Trimming at V came to 5 bases and at J to 4 bases, leaving 12 bases not matched to a gene. Germline V gives CDR1 SGHTA, CDR2 FQGTGA. DNA of the CDR3: TGTGCCAGCAGCCACAATATGGCTGGGACAGGGAAAAACATTCAGTACTTC. This gives the protein CASSHNMAGTGKNIQYF.

In its sample, this clonotype was seen many times. V and J are TRBV6-5 and TRBJ2-4; a weak D match, TRBD1 (6 bases). The germline V and J ends were trimmed by 2 bases and 8 bases, with 13 bases remaining between them. CDR1 and CDR2 (germline): MNHEY, SVGAGI. This CDR3 spans 14 amino acids. The CDR3 spells CASSYSTGSDIQYF. DNA for the CDR3: TGTGCCAGCAGTTACAGTACAGGGAGCGACATTCAGTACTTC.

This sequence joins TRBV12-3 or TRBV12-4 and TRBJ1-2; 7 bases fit TRBD1. CDR3 length: 14 amino acids. The junction had 7 bases not matched to a gene; V was cut back by 5 bases and J by 4 bases. DNA for the CDR3: TGTGCCAGCAGTCCCGACAGGGTACGCTATGGCTACACCTTC. Translating gives CASSPDRVRYGYTF.

The chain carries TRBV7-9 and TRBJ2-5; unclear D gene. CDR3 size: 12 residues. Trimming pared 5 bases from V and 0 bases from J, leaving 4 bases between. Germline CDR1 is SEHNR and CDR2 is FQNEAQ (reference sequence). CDR3 loop: CASSPDQETQYF. As DNA, the CDR3 is TGTGCCAGCAGCCCCGACCAAGAGACCCAGTACTTC.

This clonotype was found many times. The gene calls are TRBV6-5 and TRBJ1-1; possibly TRBD1 for D (5 bases). The V gene's germline CDR1 is MNHEY and CDR2 SVGAGI. V lost 7 bases to trimming and J lost 6 bases, with 15 bases between them. The CDR3 covers 13 residues. This CDR3 is CASTWQGSSEAFF. The CDR3 DNA follows: TGTGCCAGCACGTGGCAGGGAAGTTCTGAAGCTTTCTTT.

By sample share, this clonotype is medium-sized (0.01 to 0.1%). The chain uses TRBV7-2 and TRBJ2-1; weak D call: TRBD2 (6 bases). Germline-derived CDR1 and CDR2 are SGHTA and FQGNSA. V dropped 1 base and J dropped 4 bases, with 17 bases sitting between them. CDR3 size: 17 residues. DNA of the CDR3: TGTGCCAGCAGCTTAGTGCCCTTAGCGGCTGTGTACAATGAGCAGTTCTTC. Protein sequence: CASSLVPLAAVYNEQFF.

The sample holds many counts of this clonotype. The chain joins TRBV29-1 to TRBJ1-2; unclear D gene. The germline CDR1 and CDR2 sequences are SQVTM and ANQGSEA. Trimming shortened V by 2 bases and J by 0 bases, and 7 bases separated the two germline ends. There are 13 residues in the CDR3. For the CDR3, the DNA is TGCAGCGTTGAAACGCCTTCTAACTATGGCTACACCTTC. Protein sequence: CSVETPSNYGYTF.

This clonotype has at least ten counts. The chain joins TRBV5-1 to TRBJ1-1, with 9 bases lining up with TRBD1. In germline, CDR1 is SGHRS, CDR2 YFSETQ. With V trimmed by 1 base and J by 1 base, 2 bases remained unmatched. The CDR3 has 15 amino acids. CDR3 bases: TGCGCCAGCAGCTTGTTGGGACAGGGGAACACTGAAGCTTTCTTT. Amino acids: CASSLLGQGNTEAFF. The complete variable domain, with remaining parts taken from reference TRBV5-1 and TRBJ1-1, reads KAGVTQTPRYLIKTRGQQVTLSCSPISGHRSVSWYQQTPGQGLQFLFEYFSETQRNKGNFPGRFSGRQFSNSRSEMNVSTLELGDSALYLCASSLLGQGNTEAFFGQGTRLTVV.

This clonotype was recorded many times. DNA of the CDR3: TGTGCCAGCACTCAGACTTCGGGCAATCAGCCCCAGCATTTT. Its protein is CASTQTSGNQPQHF. The chain employs TRBV6-2 or TRBV6-3 and TRBJ1-5; D call uncertain. Germline CDR1 MNHEY, CDR2 SVGEGT. V dropped 7 bases and J dropped 2 bases, with 12 bases sitting between them. This CDR3 has 14 amino acids.

The chain uses TRBV20-1 and TRBJ2-7; D may correspond to TRBD1 or TRBD2 (5 bases each). The germline V and J ends were trimmed by 3 bases and 9 bases, with 12 bases remaining between them. Per germline, CDR1 DFQATT and CDR2 SNEGSKA (reference sequence). CDR3 length equals 11 residues. The CDR3 coding sequence is TGCAGTGCTAGGAGGGGTGGTGGGCAGTACGTC. Protein product: CSARRGGGQYV.

This clonotype was found many times. The J gene is TRBJ2-5, the V gene TRBV9; TRBD2 matches 9 bases. Germline values: CDR1 SGDLS, CDR2 YYNGEE. This CDR3 is 16 amino acids long. J gave up 1 base and V 0 bases, and 4 bases lay outside the gene matches. DNA for the CDR3: TGTGCCAGCAGCGTAGACGGTAGCGGGGGCCAAGAGACCCAGTACTTC. Translating gives CASSVDGSGGQETQYF.

This clonotype was counted ten times or more. V gene TRBV12-3 or TRBV12-4 combines with J gene TRBJ2-3, with D maybe TRBD2 (6 bases). The CDR3 is made up of 17 amino acids. V was shortened by 1 base and J by 1 base, with 15 bases between the two germline ends. CDR3: CASSLGGASVGTDTQYF. CDR3 sequence (DNA): TGTGCCAGCAGTTTAGGTGGGGCTAGCGTCGGCACAGATACGCAGTATTTT.

This clonotype is termed medium-sized. The chain employs TRBV4-3 and TRBJ1-5; D remains unclear. CDR1 is LGHNA and CDR2 is YSLEER in the germline V gene. V lost 2 bases and J 0 bases, leaving 8 bases between the germline ends. The CDR3 runs to 15 residues. CDR3 in amino acids: CASSQSDYSNQPQHF. The CDR3 DNA follows: TGCGCCAGCAGCCAATCGGACTATAGCAATCAGCCCCAGCATTTT.

With regard to this clonotype: It may be a read error: a sequence one base away is much more abundant. The rearrangement joins TRBV20-1 to TRBJ2-4; 7 bases align to TRBD1. Losses at the gene ends were 0 bases for V and 4 bases for J; bases not matched to a gene: 6. The CDR3 covers 15 residues. Germline CDR1 is DFQATT and CDR2 is SNEGSKA (reference sequence). The CDR3 loop reads CSARDYRGQKNIQYF. CDR3 bases: TGCAGTGCTAGAGATTATAGGGGACAGAAAAACATTCAGTACTTC.

In this sample, this clonotype turned up many times. The rearrangement joins TRBV18 to TRBJ2-1; the match to TRBD2 covers 8 bases. This CDR3 comprises 15 residues. Unmatched junction bases numbered 7, after V lost 2 bases and J lost 7 bases. From germline, CDR1 is KGHSH and CDR2 LQKENI. This CDR3 reads CASSPTSGARNEQFF. DNA for the CDR3: TGTGCCAGCTCACCAACTAGCGGAGCCAGGAATGAGCAGTTCTTC.